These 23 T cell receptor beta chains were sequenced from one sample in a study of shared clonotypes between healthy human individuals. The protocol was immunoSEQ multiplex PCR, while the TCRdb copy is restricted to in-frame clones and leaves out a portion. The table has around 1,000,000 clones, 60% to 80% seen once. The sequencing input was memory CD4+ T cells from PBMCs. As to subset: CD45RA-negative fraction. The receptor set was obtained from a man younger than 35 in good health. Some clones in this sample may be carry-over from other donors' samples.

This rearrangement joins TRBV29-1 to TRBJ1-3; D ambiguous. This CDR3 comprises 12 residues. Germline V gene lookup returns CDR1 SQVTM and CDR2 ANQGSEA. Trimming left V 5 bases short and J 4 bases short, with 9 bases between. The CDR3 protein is CSVLGLGNTIYF. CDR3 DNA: TGCAGCGTTCTCGGGCTGGGAAACACCATATATTTT.

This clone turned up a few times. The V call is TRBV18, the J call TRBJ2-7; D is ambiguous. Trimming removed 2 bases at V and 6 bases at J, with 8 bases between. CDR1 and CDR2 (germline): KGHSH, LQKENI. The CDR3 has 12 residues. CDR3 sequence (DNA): TGTGCCAGCTCACCAATGGGCGGCGAGCAGTACTTC. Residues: CASSPMGGEQYF.

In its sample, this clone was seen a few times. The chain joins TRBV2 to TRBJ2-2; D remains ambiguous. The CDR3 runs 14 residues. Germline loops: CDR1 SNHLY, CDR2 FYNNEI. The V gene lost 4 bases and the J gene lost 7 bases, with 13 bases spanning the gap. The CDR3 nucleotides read TGTGCCAGCAGTGGCGGCTTCGAAGACGGGGAGCTGTTTTTT. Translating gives CASSGGFEDGELFF.

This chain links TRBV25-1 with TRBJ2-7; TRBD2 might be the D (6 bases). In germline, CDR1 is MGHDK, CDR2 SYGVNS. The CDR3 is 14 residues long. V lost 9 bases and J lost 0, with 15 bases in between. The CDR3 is CASNTGTSSYEQYF. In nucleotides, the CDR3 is TGTGCCAGTAACACCGGGACTTCCTCCTACGAGCAGTACTTC.

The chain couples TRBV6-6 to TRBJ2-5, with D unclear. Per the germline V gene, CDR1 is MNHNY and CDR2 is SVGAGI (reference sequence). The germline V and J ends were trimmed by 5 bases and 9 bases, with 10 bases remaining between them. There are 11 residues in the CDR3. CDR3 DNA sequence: TGTGCCAGCAGTACCGGGTGGGCCCAGTACTTC. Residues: CASSTGWAQYF.

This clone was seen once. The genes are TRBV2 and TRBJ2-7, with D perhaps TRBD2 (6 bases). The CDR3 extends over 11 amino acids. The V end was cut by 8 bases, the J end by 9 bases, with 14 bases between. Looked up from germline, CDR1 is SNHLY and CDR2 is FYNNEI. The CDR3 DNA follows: TGTGCCAGCGGGTCCGGGCGGGGGCAGTACTTC. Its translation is CASGSGRGQYF.

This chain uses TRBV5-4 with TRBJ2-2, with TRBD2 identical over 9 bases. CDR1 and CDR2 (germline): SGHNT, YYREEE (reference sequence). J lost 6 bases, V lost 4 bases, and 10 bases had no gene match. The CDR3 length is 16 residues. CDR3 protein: CASSPLSGRTSGELFF. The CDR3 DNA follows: TGTGCCAGCAGCCCCCTAAGCGGGAGGACTTCCGGGGAGCTGTTTTTT.

CDR3 bases: TGTGCCAGCAGCTTAGATCGTGGGCAGTACAATGAGCAGTTCTTC. Protein: CASSLDRGQYNEQFF. This chain connects TRBV11-3 to TRBJ2-1; no reliable D call. Germline CDR1 is SGHNT and CDR2 is YENEEA. The CDR3 covers 15 residues. V lost 0 bases and J 4 bases, leaving 10 bases between the germline ends.

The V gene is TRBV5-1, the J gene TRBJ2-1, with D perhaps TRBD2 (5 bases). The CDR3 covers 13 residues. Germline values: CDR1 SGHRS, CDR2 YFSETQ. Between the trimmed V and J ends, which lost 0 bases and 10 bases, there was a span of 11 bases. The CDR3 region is CASSLGVEGEQFF. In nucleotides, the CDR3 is TGCGCCAGCAGCTTGGGGGTCGAGGGCGAGCAGTTCTTC.

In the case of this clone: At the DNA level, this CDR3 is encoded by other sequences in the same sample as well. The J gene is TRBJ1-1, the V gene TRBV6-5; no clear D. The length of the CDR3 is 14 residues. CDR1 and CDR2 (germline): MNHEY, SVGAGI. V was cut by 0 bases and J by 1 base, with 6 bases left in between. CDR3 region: CASSYSLGNTEAFF. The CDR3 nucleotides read TGTGCCAGCAGTTACTCGTTAGGGAACACTGAAGCTTTCTTT.

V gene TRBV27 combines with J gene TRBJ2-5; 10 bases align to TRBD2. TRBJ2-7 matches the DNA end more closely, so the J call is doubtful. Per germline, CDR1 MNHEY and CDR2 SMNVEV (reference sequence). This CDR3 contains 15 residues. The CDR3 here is CASSLPSGGPYEQYF. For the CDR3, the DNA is TGTGCCAGCAGTTTACCTAGCGGGGGACCCTACGAGCAGTACTTC.

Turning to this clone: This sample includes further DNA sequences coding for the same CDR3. The CDR3 sequence is CASSLLGNTGELFF. As DNA, the CDR3 is TGTGCCAGCAGCTTACTAGGGAACACCGGGGAGCTGTTTTTT. The chain is built from TRBV7-3 and TRBJ2-2, with unresolved D. V lost 2 bases and J 1 base, leaving 5 bases between the germline ends. Germline-derived CDR1 and CDR2 are SGHTA and FQGTGA. This CDR3 spans 14 amino acids.

CDR3 protein: CASSLGGQGVKTQYF. The CDR3 region has the DNA TGTGCCAGCAGTTTGGGGGGACAGGGGGTTAAGACCCAGTACTTC. The chain uses TRBV28 and TRBJ2-5; 11 nucleotides match TRBD1. The CDR3 extends over 15 amino acids. V shed 3 bases, J shed 6 bases, and the junction held 6 bases outside the gene matches. CDR1 is MDHEN, CDR2 SYDVKM, per germline.

The CDR3 spells CASSQADTQYF. Written as DNA, the CDR3 is TGCGCCAGCAGCCAAGCAGATACGCAGTATTTT. This sequence joins TRBV4-1 and TRBJ2-3, with no clear D. With 1 base removed from V and 4 bases from J, the gap between germline ends came to 0 bases. Germline V gene lookup returns CDR1 MGHRA and CDR2 YSYEKL. The CDR3 is 11 amino acids.

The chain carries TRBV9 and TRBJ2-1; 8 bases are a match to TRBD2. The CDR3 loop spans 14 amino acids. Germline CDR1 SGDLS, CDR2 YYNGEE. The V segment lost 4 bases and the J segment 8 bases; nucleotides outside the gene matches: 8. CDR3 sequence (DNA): TGTGCCAGCAGCCTACTTACCGGGGGGGATGAGCAGTTCTTC. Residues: CASSLLTGGDEQFF.

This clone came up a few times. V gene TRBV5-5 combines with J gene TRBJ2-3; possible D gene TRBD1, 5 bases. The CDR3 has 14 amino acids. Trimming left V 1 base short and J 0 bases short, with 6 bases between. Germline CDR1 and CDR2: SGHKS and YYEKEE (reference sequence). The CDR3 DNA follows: TGTGCCAGCAGCTTGAGACAGAGCACAGATACGCAGTATTTT. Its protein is CASSLRQSTDTQYF.

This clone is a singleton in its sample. CDR3: CSVGWGSNQPQHF. The CDR3 DNA reads TGCAGCGTTGGTTGGGGGAGCAATCAGCCCCAGCATTTT. The chain carries TRBV29-1 and TRBJ1-5; TRBD1 is a possible D gene (5 bases). This CDR3 has 13 amino acids. Trimming took 4 bases from V and 1 from J, leaving 8 bases between them. Germline values: CDR1 SQVTM, CDR2 ANQGSEA.

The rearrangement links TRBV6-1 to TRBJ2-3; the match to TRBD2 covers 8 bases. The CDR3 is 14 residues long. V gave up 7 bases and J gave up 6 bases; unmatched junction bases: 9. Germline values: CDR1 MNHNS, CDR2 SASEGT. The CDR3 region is CASTVRGGSDTQYF. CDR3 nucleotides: TGTGCCAGCACGGTTCGGGGGGGCAGTGATACGCAGTATTTT.

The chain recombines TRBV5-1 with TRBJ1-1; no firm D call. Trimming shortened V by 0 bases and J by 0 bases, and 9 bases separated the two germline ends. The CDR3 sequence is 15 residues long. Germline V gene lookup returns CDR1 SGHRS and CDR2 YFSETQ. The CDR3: CASSLVGRMNTEAFF. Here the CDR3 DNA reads TGCGCCAGCAGCTTGGTGGGCAGGATGAACACTGAAGCTTTCTTT.

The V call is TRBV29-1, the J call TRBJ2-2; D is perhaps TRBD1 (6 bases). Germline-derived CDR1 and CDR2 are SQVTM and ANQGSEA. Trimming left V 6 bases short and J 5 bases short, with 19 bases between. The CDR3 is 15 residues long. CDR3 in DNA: TGCAGCGTGGGGGCCGGTTTGGGAGCAACCGGGGAGCTGTTTTTT. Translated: CSVGAGLGATGELFF.

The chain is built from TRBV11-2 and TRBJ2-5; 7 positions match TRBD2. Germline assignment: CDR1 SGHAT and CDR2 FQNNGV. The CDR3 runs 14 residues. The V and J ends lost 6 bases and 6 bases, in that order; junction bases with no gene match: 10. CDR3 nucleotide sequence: TGTGCCAGCAGTATAGCGGGTGGAGGCCAGACCCAGTACTTC. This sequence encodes CASSIAGGGQTQYF.

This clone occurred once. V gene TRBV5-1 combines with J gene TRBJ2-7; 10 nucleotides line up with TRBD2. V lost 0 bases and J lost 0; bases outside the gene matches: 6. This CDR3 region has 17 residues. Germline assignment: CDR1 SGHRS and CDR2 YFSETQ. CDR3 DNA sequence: TGCGCCAGCAGCTTGGGTTCTAGCGGGAGTATCTCCTACGAGCAGTACTTC. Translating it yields CASSLGSSGSISYEQYF. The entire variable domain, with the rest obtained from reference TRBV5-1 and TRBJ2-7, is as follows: KAGVTQTPRYLIKTRGQQVTLSCSPISGHRSVSWYQQTPGQGLQFLFEYFSETQRNKGNFPGRFSGRQFSNSRSEMNVSTLELGDSALYLCASSLGSSGSISYEQYFGPGTRLTVT.

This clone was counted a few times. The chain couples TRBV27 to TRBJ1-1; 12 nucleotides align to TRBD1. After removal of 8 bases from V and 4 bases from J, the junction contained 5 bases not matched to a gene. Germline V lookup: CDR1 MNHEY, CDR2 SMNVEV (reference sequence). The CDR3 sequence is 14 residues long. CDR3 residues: CASWDRGRVTEAFF. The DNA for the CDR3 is TGTGCCAGCTGGGACAGGGGGCGCGTCACTGAAGCTTTCTTT.